This T cell receptor (beta chain) derives from a study of T cells expressing NK-cell markers. The CDR3 covers 16 residues. CDR1 and CDR2 from the germline V gene are LGHNA and YSLEER. Reanalyzing the 5' RACE reads, TCRdb keeps one entry per CDR3 protein, without DNA. This sample's table reports over 120,000 distinct CDR3 sequences. The receptor was derived from a man between 18 and 35 years old in good health. Sample: blood T cells: a sorted CD56 or NKG2C T cell subset, CD4+ or CD8+ T cells, or bulk PBMC T cells (not recorded which). The chain links TRBV4-3 to TRBJ2-3; absent DNA, TCRdb's TRBD2 call cannot be checked. CDR3 region: CASSQDGSGALGTQYF.